This T cell receptor (beta chain) was documented in a study of high-grade serous ovarian cancer treatment subgroups. About the study: Mean per sample: about 14,000 reads, more than 6,500 unique TCR beta rearrangements.

V was cut by 0 bases and J by 6 bases, with 8 bases left in between. Germline assignment: CDR1 SEHNR and CDR2 FQNEAQ (reference sequence). This CDR3 is 13 amino acids long. Tumor tissue was taken before any definitive surgery or chemotherapy was given. Method: immunoSEQ multiplex PCR; TCRdb's copy keeps in-frame clones and lacks some. Among approximately 5,000 clones listed, roughly two thirds were seen once. This chain uses TRBV7-9 with TRBJ1-1; D not certain. The TCR was taken from a human donor with high-grade serous ovarian cancer. Sequencing was carried out using tumor tissue. The CDR3 region is CASSLALGAEAFF. Written as DNA, the CDR3 is TGTGCCAGCAGCTTAGCGCTGGGCGCTGAAGCTTTCTTT.